This T cell receptor (beta chain) was sequenced during a study of blood T cell repertoires in COVID-19. In the study overall: Material from acute and convalescent COVID-19 was sourced from the United States, Italy and Spain. PBMCs, B-cell-depleted T cells, or T cells provided the cDNA or gDNA that made up the material.

CDR3 length: 17 amino acids. The V and J ends lost 1 base and 5 bases, in that order; junction bases with no gene match: 4. Germline V gives CDR1 SGHTA, CDR2 FQGNSA. Authors' methods: Reference gene primer amplification yielded estimated nucleated cell counts. Using immunoSEQ multiplex PCR, the repertoire was profiled, and TCRdb retains in-frame clones only, with some absent. V and J calls plus clone size are reproduced from that table; the DNA served to infer D and trimming. This sample has 150,000 to 200,000 clones, with just over 85% found just once. This clone was seen only once. This receptor was taken from a man between 60 and 75 years old with acute or convalescent COVID-19. The V and J genes are TRBV7-2 and TRBJ2-3, with TRBD2 matching 15 bases. The sample taken for sequencing was peripheral blood. CDR3 loop: CASSLGTSGRAGDTQYF. The CDR3 DNA reads as TGTGCCAGCAGCTTAGGGACTAGCGGGAGGGCCGGAGATACGCAGTATTTT.